This T cell receptor beta chain was profiled in a study of shared clonotypes between healthy human individuals. Broader study findings: Generally, naive subsets came out with larger estimated richness than memory subsets.

Here immunoSEQ multiplex PCR was the method, and the copy in TCRdb shows in-frame clones only, minus some. The sample includes about 1,800,000 clones, 85% to 95% seen only once; the top ten take approximately 1.2%. This clone was counted a few times. Its antigen is unidentified. Naive CD8 cells comprised CD45RO-negative, CCR7-positively selected cells, excluding terminally differentiated effector memory CD45RA+ cells. The origin of this receptor is a young man in good health. The sequencing input was naive CD8+ T cells sorted from blood.

CDR3 in DNA: TGTGCCAGCAGTGAAGGTTGGTATGGCTACACCTTC. Its protein is CASSEGWYGYTF. The chain is built from TRBV2 and TRBJ1-2; D gene ambiguous. Trimming shortened V by 1 base and J by 5 bases, and 5 bases separated the two germline ends. The CDR3 spans 12 residues. Germline loops: CDR1 SNHLY, CDR2 FYNNEI.